This TCR beta chain originates from a study of identifying expanded T cells in peripheral blood. V was shortened by 8 bases and J by 2 bases, with 18 bases between the two germline ends. Germline CDR1 SNHLY, CDR2 FYNNEI. The CDR3 loop spans 15 amino acids. The table came from immunoSEQ multiplex PCR; TCRdb's copy has only in-frame clones and leaves some out. The sample has approximately 110,000 clones; around 89% are singletons. This chain connects TRBV2 to TRBJ2-5; the D gene is possibly TRBD2 (6 bases). Sequenced material: blood. This receptor was obtained from a person aged 18 to 70 in good health. Here the CDR3 reads CASGRGGTRQETQYF. As DNA, the CDR3 is TGTGCCAGCGGGCGGGGCGGAACCCGACAAGAGACCCAGTACTTC.